Only one count was recorded for the clone carrying this TCR beta chain. Its antigen remains unidentified. This entry comes from a study of persistence of HIV-infected CD4 T cells. Study context: Median time on suppressive ART was 8 years. The study, taken as a whole, reports: Antigen-responding cells were enriched for degenerate expanded CDR3beta sequences. Within sorted populations, more oligoclonal TCRs accompanied more oligoclonal proviruses.

Overlapping HIV-1 Gag 15-mer peptides at approximately 1 ug per peptide per mL were used. CD40L/CD69 double-negative CD45RO-high memory CD4+ T cells were collected. This CDR3 has 18 amino acids. Germline V lookup: CDR1 MDHEN, CDR2 SYDVKM. The germline V and J ends were trimmed by 5 bases and 2 bases, with 23 bases remaining between them. Sequencing used immunoSEQ version 4 in survey mode. Clones were read by immunoSEQ multiplex PCR, and TCRdb kept only the in-frame ones, dropping some. The data show about 64,000 clones, 65% to 80% seen once. The gene calls are TRBV28 and TRBJ2-3; D tentatively fits TRBD1 or TRBD2 (5 bases each). This receptor was identified in an adult man with HIV who was CMV-seropositive. The sequenced sample was CD4+ T cells sorted from PBMCs after roughly 18-hour stimulation, obtained from a patient who received antiretroviral therapy. The CDR3 nucleotides are TGTGCCAGCAGTCCCTCCCCCCCGAAGGGACGCGACACAGATACGCAGTATTTT. Its protein is CASSPSPPKGRDTDTQYF.